The T cell receptor (beta chain) under discussion was sequenced for a study of vaccination effects on CD4 cells after COVID-19. Within the ViraFEST assay, antigen-specific CD4+ T cells underwent expansion with viral peptide pools prior to sequencing. Cultured cells yielded isolated CD4+ T cells after approximately nine days. Neither prior SARS-CoV-2 infection nor positive nucleocapsid antibodies were present in the vaccine recipients. Profiling relied on immunoSEQ multiplex PCR, and the TCRdb table lists in-frame clones only, not all of them. The data contain under 25,000 clones, 73% of them singletons. Study findings and constraints: Healthy vaccinees' vaccine-induced clones included only 1 of 255 that recognized common cold coronaviruses. There was marked clonal contraction among infection- and vaccine-induced clones late after vaccination.

This clone was detected only a few times. The antigen remains undetermined. CDR3 length equals 15 residues. CDR1 SGHRS and CDR2 YFSETQ come from the germline V gene. With 2 bases removed from V and 4 bases from J, the gap between germline ends came to 15 bases. The receptor was derived from a human donor who received a COVID-19 vaccine. This specimen consisted of CD4+ T cells from PBMCs cultured with SARS-CoV-2 spike peptides, obtained before COVID-19 vaccination. The chain joins TRBV5-1 to TRBJ1-1; D not certain. In DNA, the CDR3 is TGCGCCAGCAGCTTCGGTGAAAGGGTTGGCACTGAAGCTTTCTTT. Amino acid sequence: CASSFGERVGTEAFF.